This entry describes one TCR beta chain. The source of the sample is a study of shared clonotypes between healthy human individuals. Study information: For every donor, three CD4 naive, three CD4 memory, two CD8 naive and one CD8 memory plates were used.

Germline loops: CDR1 SGHTA, CDR2 FQGNSA. CDR3 length: 16 amino acids. V was shortened by 1 base and J by 2 bases, with 14 bases between the two germline ends. Sequencing was performed with immunoSEQ multiplex PCR; in TCRdb, only in-frame clones are kept and a portion is missing. The data show millions of clones, with over 85% seen just once and 0.1% to 0.15% held by the top ten. The sample comprised naive CD4+ T cells sorted from blood. Subset indicated: CD45RA+ positively selected. The clonotype originates from a man younger than 35 in good health. The chain employs TRBV7-2 and TRBJ2-5; a possible D gene is TRBD2 (5 bases). This CDR3 reads CASSLVASWWQETQYF. CDR3 DNA sequence: TGTGCCAGCAGCTTAGTGGCTAGCTGGTGGCAAGAGACCCAGTACTTC.